A selection of T cell receptor beta chains follows, all from one sample in a study of Ad26.COV2.S vaccination and SARS-CoV-2 variants. Assay used: immunoSEQ multiplex PCR; TCRdb lists only in-frame clones, some missing. In the table there are 350,000 to 400,000 clones, approximately 91% of which are singletons. The specimen was peripheral blood, collected in a trial of Ad26.COV2.S vaccine versus placebo. All receptors derive from a person aged 18-65 years who received the Ad26.COV2.S COVID-19 vaccine or a placebo. CDR3s include the opening cysteine and the closing phenylalanine or tryptophan. D genes are given only for firm matches. Clone size is not always given. Where it is, it says once, few, many or a class for expanded clones.

size	length	D	V	J	CDR3	DNA
NA	14	TRBD1	TRBV4-1	TRBJ1-2	CASSQGQGAHGYTF	TGCGCCAGCAGCCAAGGACAGGGGGCGCATGGCTACACCTTC
NA	14	NA	TRBV7-6	TRBJ2-3	CASSLGRGTDTQYF	TGTGCCAGCAGCTTAGGACGGGGCACAGATACGCAGTATTTT
NA	15	TRBD1	TRBV5-4	TRBJ2-3	CASSPRQGPTDTQYF	TGTGCCAGCAGCCCTCGACAGGGACCCACAGATACGCAGTATTTT
NA	12	NA	TRBV28	TRBJ2-3	CASTTGLRAQYF	TGTGCCAGCACTACGGGACTTCGAGCGCAGTATTTT
NA	15	NA	TRBV6-5	TRBJ2-5	CASSPTRDTGETQYF	TGTGCCAGCAGTCCTACCCGGGACACGGGAGAGACCCAGTACTTC
NA	12	NA	TRBV10-3	TRBJ2-5	CASGGSQETQYF	TGTGCCTCAGGAGGCAGCCAAGAGACCCAGTACTTC
NA	14	TRBD2	TRBV7-9	TRBJ2-7	CASSLAGLTYEQYF	TGTGCCAGCAGTCTAGCGGGTCTAACCTACGAGCAGTACTTC
NA	15	NA	TRBV6-5	TRBJ2-1	CASSYSGTLTNEQFF	TGTGCCAGCAGTTACTCCGGGACCCTAACCAATGAGCAGTTCTTC
few	12	NA	TRBV28	TRBJ1-5	CASSPRAQPQHF	TGTGCCAGCAGTCCCCGGGCTCAGCCCCAGCATTTT
NA	14	NA	TRBV7-9	TRBJ1-4	CASSPGQPNEKLFF	TGTGCCAGCAGCCCAGGACAGCCCAATGAAAAACTGTTTTTT
few	12	NA	TRBV29-1	TRBJ2-7	CSVKNRDLEQYF	TGCAGCGTTAAGAACAGGGACCTCGAGCAGTACTTC
NA	15	TRBD2	TRBV9	TRBJ2-1	CASSPRTSGRDEQFF	TGTGCCAGCAGCCCCCGGACTAGCGGGAGGGATGAGCAGTTCTTC
NA	15	TRBD2	TRBV2	TRBJ2-5	CASSEPGGRKETQYF	TGTGCCAGCAGTGAACCGGGAGGCCGCAAAGAGACCCAGTACTTC
NA	15	NA	TRBV27	TRBJ2-3	CASSPMAASTDTQYF	TGTGCCAGCAGCCCTATGGCAGCTAGCACAGATACGCAGTATTTT
NA	14	TRBD1	TRBV30	TRBJ2-4	CAWGDGQGANIQYF	TGTGCCTGGGGAGACGGACAGGGGGCAAACATTCAGTACTTC
NA	14	TRBD1	TRBV19	TRBJ2-5	CASRHTGGGETQYF	TGTGCCAGTCGACACACAGGGGGCGGAGAGACCCAGTACTTC
NA	13	TRBD2	TRBV15	TRBJ2-3	CAGGRGDTDTQYF	TGTGCCGGCGGACGGGGGGACACAGATACGCAGTATTTT
once	15	TRBD2	TRBV28	TRBJ2-3	CASSPPSGPADTQYF	TGTGCCAGCAGCCCCCCTAGCGGGCCCGCAGATACGCAGTATTTT
NA	17	TRBD2	TRBV11-2	TRBJ2-7	CASSLRGSGRLSYEQYF	TGTGCCAGCAGCCTAAGGGGTAGCGGGAGACTATCCTACGAGCAGTACTTC
NA	18	TRBD2	TRBV12-5	TRBJ2-7	CASGPVSLLAGSSYEQYF	TGTGCTAGTGGTCCGGTATCCCTTCTAGCGGGTAGCTCCTACGAGCAGTACTTC
NA	16	TRBD2	TRBV28	TRBJ2-7	CASGSRGGRAFYEQYF	TGTGCCAGCGGTTCTCGGGGCGGGAGGGCCTTCTACGAGCAGTACTTC